This record covers a single TCR beta chain. This sample also contains other DNA sequences that code for the same CDR3. The record originates from a study of long-term antiretroviral therapy in people with HIV. Germline values: CDR1 SEHNR, CDR2 FQNEAQ (reference sequence). V lost 1 base and J lost 5; bases outside the gene matches: 12. This CDR3 has 17 residues. Per donor, a minimum of one pre-ART and a minimum of two post-ART PBMC samples were available. Investigators performed immunoSEQ version v3.0 at survey level. TCRdb's table, derived via immunoSEQ multiplex PCR, lists solely in-frame clones and lacks some. In the table there are tens of thousands of clones, around 87% of which are singletons.

Sequences were derived from unsorted PBMCs, sampled 0.2 years before starting antiretroviral therapy. This TCR derives from a man aged 18 to 30 with HIV. The rearrangement links TRBV7-9 to TRBJ2-3, with 7 bases aligning to TRBD2. This chain's CDR3 is CASSLVRGDASVDTQYF. The DNA of the CDR3 is TGTGCCAGCAGCTTAGTCCGGGGGGACGCCTCGGTAGATACGCAGTATTTT.